This T cell receptor beta chain was sequenced during a study of cytomegalovirus exposure and HLA in healthy donors. Germline V gene data show CDR1 as GTSNPN and CDR2 as SVGIG (reference sequence). V was trimmed by 0 bases and J by 3 bases, leaving 5 bases between them. There are 12 residues in the CDR3. This PCR relied on a set of 60 Vbeta primers and 13 Jbeta primers. Clones were sequenced by immunoSEQ multiplex PCR, and TCRdb holds only the in-frame ones, with some missing. Counted here are about 120,000 clones, 81% occurring once; the ten biggest clones make up about 2.4%. Sequenced input: PBMCs. This chain joins TRBV30 and TRBJ1-2, with unresolved D. The receptor was isolated from a middle-aged woman in good health and CMV-seronegative. The CDR3 coding sequence is TGTGCCTGGAGTGTAGCCCACTATGGCTACACCTTC. It is translated as CAWSVAHYGYTF.